This TCR beta chain was identified in a study of shared clonotypes between healthy human individuals. The study, taken as a whole, reports: Some naive CD4 clonotypes, roughly 4.5%, turned up in common across four donors.

CD4+ cells were split into CD45RA+ naive and CD45RA-negative memory subsets. With respect to this clone: Its antigen is as yet unknown.

TCRdb's copy holds only in-frame clones and misses some; the assay was immunoSEQ multiplex PCR. Of 950,000 to 1,100,000 clones in the sample, approximately 80% are singletons; the top ten hold more than 0.55%. The CDR3 sequence is 13 residues long. Germline V lookup: CDR1 MNHEY, CDR2 SMNVEV (reference sequence). Trimming removed 3 bases at V and 5 bases at J, with 9 bases between. This chain links TRBV27 with TRBJ2-3; D not resolved. The source material was memory CD4+ T cells from PBMCs. Subset noted: CD45RA-negative fraction. This TCR was recovered from a man younger than 35 in good health. Some clones in this sample may be carry-over from other donors' samples. CDR3 coding DNA: TGTGCCAGCAGTTTGTGGGGTGGAGATACGCAGTATTTT. Its protein is CASSLWGGDTQYF.